These 8 T cell receptor beta chains originate from one sample sequenced in a study of cytomegalovirus exposure and HLA in healthy donors. The PCR used 60 Vbeta and 13 Jbeta primers. Data came from immunoSEQ multiplex PCR; TCRdb stores just in-frame clones and leaves some out. The sample lists 120,000 or so clones, under 80% seen once, with 4% in the top ten. Material: PBMCs. The receptors were gathered from a man aged 40-49 years in good health and CMV-seropositive.

In DNA form, the CDR3 reads TGCGCCAGCAGCTTTAATAGGGGGCGCGGAGATGGCTACACCTTC. Its translation: CASSFNRGRGDGYTF. The rearrangement links TRBV5-1 to TRBJ1-2, with TRBD1 identical over 7 bases. V was pared by 2 bases and J by 6 bases, with 10 bases of the junction left unmatched. The CDR3 sequence is 15 residues long. The germline CDR1 and CDR2 sequences are SGHRS and YFSETQ.

The chain couples TRBV7-8 to TRBJ2-6; D unresolved. CDR1 is SGHVS and CDR2 is FQNEAQ in the germline V gene. V shed 0 bases and J shed 1 base, with 13 bases lying between them. The CDR3 loop spans 18 amino acids. The CDR3 loop reads CASSLAPISLSGANVLTF. The CDR3 coding sequence is TGTGCCAGCAGCTTAGCCCCGATAAGCCTGTCTGGGGCCAACGTCCTGACTTTC.

This clone was counted a few times. The identical CDR3 is also encoded by other nucleotide sequences in the sample. The CDR3 loop reads CASSLTAGGGYEQYF. The CDR3 nucleotides read TGCGCCAGCAGCTTGACCGCCGGGGGGGGTTACGAGCAGTACTTC. The gene calls are TRBV5-1 and TRBJ2-7, with 8 nucleotides matching TRBD2. Germline V lookup: CDR1 SGHRS, CDR2 YFSETQ. This CDR3 is 15 amino acids long. Losses at the gene ends were 1 base for V and 4 bases for J; bases not matched to a gene: 7.

The CDR3 protein is CASSLPGAKNIQYF. In DNA form, the CDR3 reads TGTGCCAGCAGCTTACCAGGGGCCAAAAACATTCAGTACTTC. This chain joins TRBV7-2 and TRBJ2-4; maybe TRBD1 (5 bases). The CDR3 loop spans 14 amino acids. Per the germline V gene, CDR1 is SGHTA and CDR2 is FQGNSA. Trimming took 2 bases from V and 1 from J, leaving 6 bases between them.

The rearrangement joins TRBV7-9 to TRBJ2-1; 9 bases align to TRBD1. This CDR3 comprises 16 residues. Germline CDR1 reads SEHNR; CDR2 reads FQNEAQ (reference sequence). V shed 3 bases, J shed 3 bases, and the junction held 6 bases outside the gene matches. In DNA form, the CDR3 reads TGTGCCAGCAGCTTCCCGGTGGGACAGGGCTACAATGAGCAGTTCTTC. Translating it yields CASSFPVGQGYNEQFF.

The chain links TRBV27 to TRBJ1-6; 10 bases agree with TRBD1. The CDR3 is 15 residues long. Trimming cost V 5 bases and J 7 bases; bases outside gene matches: 5. The germline V gene encodes CDR1 MNHEY and CDR2 SMNVEV (reference sequence). The CDR3 bases are TGTGCCAGCAGTCCTCGACAGGGGGCGAATTCACCCCTCCACTTT. This codes for CASSPRQGANSPLHF.

The V and J genes are TRBV10-3 and TRBJ1-3; no definite D call. V was shortened by 8 bases and J by 0 bases, with 8 bases between the two germline ends. Germline V gives CDR1 ENHRY, CDR2 SYGVKD. The CDR3 has 13 amino acids. CDR3 sequence: CAIAEPSGNTIYF. Written as DNA, the CDR3 is TGTGCCATCGCGGAGCCCTCTGGAAACACCATATATTTT.

V gene TRBV11-2 combines with J gene TRBJ2-5, with 7 nucleotides matching TRBD1. The CDR3 is 15 residues long. V was clipped by 5 bases and J by 5 bases; unmatched bases: 11. CDR1 and CDR2 from the germline V gene are SGHAT and FQNNGV. CDR3 DNA sequence: TGTGCCAGCAGCCCGATACAGGGGTCGCAGGAGACCCAGTACTTC. The encoded protein is CASSPIQGSQETQYF.